The 9 T cell receptor beta chains below come from one sample, sequenced in a study of CD8+CD57+ T cells in acquired aplastic anemia. Genomic DNA, serving as template, underwent TCR beta VDJ and CDR3 profiling. TCRdb reprocessed the reads via MiXCR and lists one record per CDR3 protein. The data show about 190,000 distinct CDR3 sequences, with around 59% seen just once and more than 15% held by the top ten. The sample comprised sorted CD4+, CD8+, or CD8+CD57+ T cells (not recorded which) from PBMCs. The receptors originated from a human donor in good health, serving as a control.

This clonotype was picked up one time. This rearrangement joins TRBV7-3 to TRBJ1-1, with D possibly TRBD1 on 6 matching bases. The ends were cut back, 2 bases at V and 0 bases at J, with 7 bases in the middle. The CDR3 extends over 14 amino acids. CDR1 and CDR2 from the germline V gene are SGHTA and FQGTGA. This CDR3 reads CASSLGTMNTEAFF. The CDR3 nucleotides read TGTGCCAGCAGCTTAGGGACAATGAACACTGAAGCTTTCTTT.

The CDR3 loop reads CSARALREPGGTQYF. In DNA form, the CDR3 reads TGCAGTGCTAGAGCTCTGCGGGAGCCAGGAGGGACCCAGTACTTC. The chain uses TRBV20-1 and TRBJ2-5, with 7 nucleotides matching TRBD2. Germline CDR1 DFQATT, CDR2 SNEGSKA (reference sequence). The trim removed 1 base at V and 7 bases at J, leaving 12 bases unmatched. The CDR3 totals 15 residues.

The chain is built from TRBV11-2 and TRBJ1-3; D is uncertain. The CDR3 loop spans 12 amino acids. V shed 3 bases and J shed 4 bases, with 4 bases lying between them. Germline V gives CDR1 SGHAT, CDR2 FQNNGV. DNA of the CDR3: TGTGCCAGCAGCTTGTGGGGAAACACCATATATTTT. Translated, it gives CASSLWGNTIYF.

This clonotype occurred many times. The rearrangement uses TRBV7-2 and TRBJ2-3, with 9 bases identical to TRBD2. CDR3 length: 15 amino acids. V was pared by 1 base and J by 5 bases, with 4 bases of the junction left unmatched. CDR1 SGHTA and CDR2 FQGNSA come from the germline V gene. CDR3 sequence reads: CASSLVVTSGDTQYF. In DNA form, the CDR3 reads TGTGCCAGCAGCTTAGTAGTGACTAGCGGAGATACGCAGTATTTT.

This clonotype was detected a few times. The CDR3: CATSDAPGQPQHF. The CDR3 DNA sequence: TGTGCCACCAGTGATGCCCCGGGGCAGCCCCAGCATTTT. The chain links TRBV24-1 to TRBJ1-5; no clear D. The CDR3 is 13 residues long. Germline-derived CDR1 and CDR2 are KGHDR and SFDVKD. The V end lost 3 bases, the J end lost 7 bases, and 9 bases lay between the germline ends.

On this clonotype: The junction does not match germline at one end; this may be a read error. The chain uses TRBV10-3 and TRBJ1-3; 10 bases map to TRBD1. The germline gives CDR1 ENHRY, CDR2 SYGVKD. This CDR3 region has 16 residues. CDR3 coding DNA: TGTGCCAGCAGTGGAGAGGGACAGGGGTACGGAAACACCATATATTTT. Protein sequence: CASSGEGQGYGNTIYF.

This clonotype appeared once. The CDR3 loop is CASSDRVGTYEQYF. The DNA for the CDR3 is TGTGCCAGCAGTGACCGGGTAGGGACCTACGAGCAGTACTTC. V usage is TRBV2 and J usage is TRBJ2-7; D unclear. The CDR3 runs to 14 residues. V lost 3 bases to trimming and J lost 2 bases, with 11 bases between them. From germline, CDR1 is SNHLY and CDR2 FYNNEI.

This chain joins TRBV20-1 and TRBJ2-7; TRBD2 aligns across 12 bases. The CDR3 extends over 16 amino acids. The junction had 9 bases not matched to a gene; V was cut back by 6 bases and J by 0 bases. Germline CDR1 and CDR2: DFQATT and SNEGSKA (reference sequence). The CDR3 bases are TGCAGTGCAAGACGGCTAGCGGGGGGGAGCTCCTACGAGCAGTACTTC. It is translated as CSARRLAGGSSYEQYF.

On this clonotype itself: The germline gene is not matched at one end of the junction; a read error may be the cause. V gene TRBV29-1 combines with J gene TRBJ1-1; 7 bases match TRBD1. CDR3 size: 13 residues. The germline V gene encodes CDR1 SQVTM and CDR2 ANQGSEA. The CDR3 DNA reads TGCAGCGTCGTCCTCGGGAACCCCTCGACAGGGATCTTT. It is translated as CSVVLGNPSTGIF.